Many counts were recorded for the clone carrying this T cell receptor beta chain. These data belong to a study of regulatory T cells in long-lasting Graves disease. Study as a whole: Freshly diagnosed Graves' patients had used antithyroid drugs for under 3 months.

The CDR3 is made up of 14 amino acids. V was clipped by 0 bases and J by 4 bases, with 9 bases between them. Germline-derived CDR1 and CDR2 are MNHEY and SVGEGT. The authors built TCR beta libraries using iRepertoire HTBI primers and Arm-PCR of CDR3 regions. A single record per CDR3 protein comes from TCRdb applying MiXCR to the multiplex PCR reads. The data hold a few hundred thousand distinct CDR3 sequences, with about 16% observed a single time. The time point here: newly diagnosed GD, antithyroid drugs for less than 3 months. RNA extracted from PBMCs served as the sequencing template. This sample also appeared in a second study, on T cells in Graves' hyperthyroidism and ophthalmopathy.

The source was peripheral blood mononuclear cells (PBMCs), collected at new diagnosis, from a patient treated with antithyroid drugs. V and J are TRBV6-2 or TRBV6-3 and TRBJ1-1; no firm D call. This TCR was recovered from a woman between 18 and 29 years old with Graves disease. The CDR3, as DNA: TGTGCCAGCAGTTACTCGACTTCGGGCACTGAAGCTTTCTTT. It is translated as CASSYSTSGTEAFF.